The 31 T cell receptor beta chains given below trace back to one sample, sequenced in a study of identical twins. Each CDR3 protein is one row after TCRdb ran MiXCR on the 5' RACE reads. The sample lists about 730,000 distinct CDR3 sequences; about 20% were seen once. This sample was also put to use in a study of T cells expressing NK-cell markers.

Material for sequencing was PBMCs. These receptors were taken from a woman under 30 in good health.

This clonotype has only a few counts. This chain joins TRBV11-2 and TRBJ2-1; 10 nucleotides align to TRBD2. In germline, CDR1 is SGHAT, CDR2 FQNNGV. V trimming: 1 base; J trimming: 10 bases; junction bases outside the gene matches: 7. This CDR3 comprises 15 residues. CDR3 sequence reads: CASSLGLAGAGEQFF. The DNA for the CDR3 is TGTGCCAGCAGCTTAGGCCTAGCGGGGGCGGGGGAGCAGTTCTTC.

This chain joins TRBV4-1 and TRBJ2-3, with D possibly being TRBD2 (5 bases). The CDR3 has 17 residues. Germline CDR1 is MGHRA and CDR2 is YSYEKL. Trimming left V 2 bases short and J 4 bases short, with 19 bases between. As DNA, the CDR3 is TGCGCCAGCAGCCAACCTTTTTCCCCCCTCGGGGCAGATACGCAGTATTTT. Its translation is CASSQPFSPLGADTQYF.

The genes are TRBV27 and TRBJ2-2; the D gene is possibly TRBD1 (8 bases). CDR1 and CDR2 (germline): MNHEY, SMNVEV (reference sequence). This CDR3 region has 15 residues. The germline V and J ends were trimmed by 3 bases and 5 bases, with 13 bases remaining between them. The CDR3 reads CASSLLQGGTGELFF. Written as DNA, the CDR3 is TGTGCCAGCAGTTTGCTACAGGGGGGGACCGGGGAGCTGTTTTTT.

This clonotype was recorded at least ten times. The V call is TRBV5-1, the J call TRBJ2-7; D uncertain. Germline V gene data show CDR1 as SGHRS and CDR2 as YFSETQ. The ends were cut back, 6 bases at V and 2 bases at J, with 9 bases in the middle. The CDR3 consists of 12 residues. The CDR3 here is CASTNEAYEQYF. The CDR3 DNA reads TGCGCCAGCACTAATGAGGCCTACGAGCAGTACTTC. The full variable domain, in which reference TRBV5-1 and TRBJ2-7 provide the parts outside the CDR3, is KAGVTQTPRYLIKTRGQQVTLSCSPISGHRSVSWYQQTPGQGLQFLFEYFSETQRNKGNFPGRFSGRQFSNSRSEMNVSTLELGDSALYLCASTNEAYEQYFGPGTRLTVT.

The chain joins TRBV11-2 to TRBJ2-1, with 14 bases fitting TRBD2. The V and J ends lost 3 bases and 0 bases, in that order; junction bases with no gene match: 7. Looked up from germline, CDR1 is SGHAT and CDR2 is FQNNGV. The CDR3 sequence is 19 residues long. The chain's CDR3 is CASSFPAGTSGSSYNEQFF. CDR3 in DNA: TGTGCCAGCAGCTTTCCCGCCGGGACTAGCGGGAGCTCCTACAATGAGCAGTTCTTC.

A remark on this clonotype: A read error may explain this, as a much larger clone is one base away. The chain joins TRBV28 to TRBJ2-3; D unclear. V was pared by 9 bases and J by 1 base, with 17 bases between. Per the germline V gene, CDR1 is MDHEN and CDR2 is SYDVKM. The CDR3 consists of 15 residues. CDR3 in DNA: TGTGCCAGTTCCACTCCGTGGGGTGGCACAGATACGCAGTATTTT. This codes for CASSTPWGGTDTQYF. Filled out from reference TRBV28 and TRBJ2-3, the complete variable domain reads DVKVTQSSRYLVKRTGEKVFLECVQDMDHENMFWYRQDPGLGLRLIYFSYDVKMKEKGDIPEGYSVSREKKERFSLILESASTNQTSMYLCASSTPWGGTDTQYFGPGTRLTVL.

This rearrangement joins TRBV5-1 to TRBJ1-1; TRBD1 is a possible D gene (6 bases). Germline CDR1 is SGHRS and CDR2 is YFSETQ. The V gene lost 4 bases and the J gene lost 7 bases, with 14 bases spanning the gap. The CDR3 extends over 13 amino acids. The CDR3 region has the DNA TGCGCCAGCAGCCTCGGGACGGACAGTGAAGCTTTCTTT. Translated: CASSLGTDSEAFF.

This chain links TRBV28 with TRBJ1-6; TRBD1 is a possible D gene (5 bases). The V and J ends lost 5 bases and 5 bases respectively, with 10 bases between them. CDR3 length equals 14 residues. Germline CDR1 is MDHEN and CDR2 is SYDVKM. The CDR3 protein is CASSRTPNNSPLHF. CDR3 coding DNA: TGTGCCAGCAGTCGGACACCTAATAATTCACCCCTCCACTTT.

This clonotype showed up just a few times. The J gene is TRBJ1-1, the V gene TRBV12-3 or TRBV12-4; D is possibly TRBD1 (6 bases). This CDR3 contains 16 residues. Trimming pared 5 bases from V and 0 bases from J, leaving 16 bases between. The CDR3 is CASSLDSYPVNTEAFF. CDR3 nucleotide sequence: TGTGCCAGCAGTCTGGACAGTTACCCCGTGAACACTGAAGCTTTCTTT.

In this sample, this clonotype turned up a few times. The chain carries TRBV5-1 and TRBJ2-1, with a possible D match to TRBD1 (6 bases). The CDR3 is 14 amino acids. V lost 2 bases and J lost 2, with 8 bases in between. Looked up from germline, CDR1 is SGHRS and CDR2 is YFSETQ. The CDR3 coding sequence is TGCGCCAGCAGCTTACAGGGACCCTACAATGAGCAGTTCTTC. Protein product: CASSLQGPYNEQFF.

This clonotype was detected only a few times. V gene TRBV7-9 combines with J gene TRBJ1-6, with D maybe TRBD1 (6 bases). Trimming took off 5 bases at V and 7 bases at J, with 18 bases between the two ends. Looked up from germline, CDR1 is SEHNR and CDR2 is FQNEAQ (reference sequence). CDR3 length: 16 amino acids. CDR3 coding DNA: TGTGCCAGCAGCCCCTCCGGGGCAGGGGCGAATTCACCCCTCCACTTT. Amino acid sequence: CASSPSGAGANSPLHF.

The chain carries TRBV11-2 and TRBJ2-4, with TRBD1 matching over 7 bases. Germline assignment: CDR1 SGHAT and CDR2 FQNNGV. The CDR3 spans 13 residues. With 4 bases clipped from V and 8 bases from J, the junction kept 5 bases outside the gene matches. For the CDR3, the DNA is TGTGCCAGCAGCTCCGGACAGGCCGACATTCAGTACTTC. This encodes CASSSGQADIQYF.

The CDR3 here is CASMASGSWEQFF. CDR3 sequence (DNA): TGTGCCAGCATGGCTAGCGGGAGTTGGGAGCAGTTCTTC. The V gene is TRBV7-6, the J gene TRBJ2-1; TRBD2 matches 10 bases. The CDR3 totals 13 residues. CDR1 and CDR2 from the germline V gene are SGHVS and FNYEAQ. The trim removed 7 bases at V and 10 bases at J, leaving 7 bases unmatched.

This chain connects TRBV20-1 to TRBJ2-5; D call uncertain. The CDR3 sequence is 14 residues long. V shed 1 base and J shed 5 bases, with 14 bases lying between them. CDR1 is DFQATT and CDR2 is SNEGSKA in the germline V gene (reference sequence). The CDR3 region is CSARGELPPETQYF. In DNA form, the CDR3 reads TGCAGTGCTAGAGGCGAGTTACCCCCGGAGACCCAGTACTTC.

The sample holds a few counts of this clonotype. The chain employs TRBV6-1 and TRBJ2-1, with D unclear. Trimming pared 4 bases from V and 0 bases from J, leaving 4 bases between. This CDR3 has 13 residues. Germline CDR1 and CDR2: MNHNS and SASEGT. The CDR3 spells CASSGYSYNEQFF. The CDR3 DNA sequence: TGTGCCAGCAGTGGCTACTCCTACAATGAGCAGTTCTTC.

V usage is TRBV7-9 and J usage is TRBJ2-3; D unresolved. V gave up 1 base and J gave up 10 bases, with 9 bases separating them. This CDR3 has 12 residues. Per germline, CDR1 SEHNR and CDR2 FQNEAQ (reference sequence). The CDR3 loop reads CASSLGTFAQYF. CDR3 bases: TGTGCCAGCAGCTTAGGTACCTTCGCGCAGTATTTT.

This clonotype was found a few times. V and J are TRBV27 and TRBJ1-1, with 9 bases identical to TRBD1. The ends lost 4 bases at V and 10 bases at J; junction bases unmatched: 7. The germline V gene has CDR1 MNHEY and CDR2 SMNVEV (reference sequence). There are 13 residues in the CDR3. The CDR3 spells CASSWDRAVSAFF. The CDR3 DNA reads TGTGCCAGCAGTTGGGACAGGGCGGTTTCAGCTTTCTTT.

This rearrangement joins TRBV29-1 to TRBJ2-7; D gene unclear. The CDR3 covers 12 residues. Germline loops: CDR1 SQVTM, CDR2 ANQGSEA. The V end lost 4 bases, the J end lost 0 bases, and 7 bases lay between the germline ends. CDR3 DNA: TGCAGCGTTGTACTATTCTCCTACGAGCAGTACTTC. This sequence encodes CSVVLFSYEQYF.

This clonotype was seen a few times. The chain employs TRBV7-9 and TRBJ2-3; TRBD1 matches at 7 bases. This CDR3 spans 15 amino acids. Germline CDR1 SEHNR, CDR2 FQNEAQ (reference sequence). J gave up 3 bases and V 10 bases, and 13 bases lay outside the gene matches. In DNA, the CDR3 is TGTGCCACCTCAAGGGGGCCTCGGACGACAGATACGCAGTATTTT. This encodes CATSRGPRTTDTQYF.

This clonotype was seen only a few times. J is TRBJ2-1 and V is TRBV20-1; 10 bases map to TRBD1. CDR1 and CDR2 (germline): DFQATT, SNEGSKA (reference sequence). J was trimmed by 9 bases and V by 0 bases; bases with no gene match: 8. CDR3 length: 15 amino acids. For the CDR3, the DNA is TGCAGTGCTAGAGATCGGGACAGGGGTTTTCGTGAGCAGTTCTTC. This encodes CSARDRDRGFREQFF.

Only a few counts were recorded for this clonotype. The V and J genes are TRBV5-1 and TRBJ2-3; the match to TRBD1 covers 7 bases. This CDR3 is built from 16 residues. Germline-derived CDR1 and CDR2 are SGHRS and YFSETQ. Unmatched junction bases numbered 7, after V lost 1 base and J lost 2 bases. This chain's CDR3 is CASSLSGTANTDTQYF. The CDR3, as DNA: TGCGCCAGCAGCTTGAGTGGGACAGCGAACACAGATACGCAGTATTTT.

This rearrangement joins TRBV5-1 to TRBJ2-5; the match to TRBD2 covers 14 bases. CDR1 and CDR2 (germline): SGHRS, YFSETQ. The CDR3 covers 17 residues. V lost 2 bases, J lost 5 bases, and 8 bases stayed unmatched. The chain's CDR3 is CASSLTGTSGRSETQYF. CDR3 sequence (DNA): TGCGCCAGCAGCTTAACCGGGACTAGCGGGAGATCGGAGACCCAGTACTTC. The full variable domain, its missing parts supplied by reference TRBV5-1 and TRBJ2-5, is KAGVTQTPRYLIKTRGQQVTLSCSPISGHRSVSWYQQTPGQGLQFLFEYFSETQRNKGNFPGRFSGRQFSNSRSEMNVSTLELGDSALYLCASSLTGTSGRSETQYFGPGTRLLVL.

The chain has TRBV20-1 and TRBJ2-1, with D unresolved. The CDR3 spans 14 residues. The germline V and J ends were trimmed by 4 bases and 0 bases, with 10 bases remaining between them. The germline gives CDR1 DFQATT, CDR2 SNEGSKA (reference sequence). CDR3 coding DNA: TGCAGTGCTACCATACCCGGCTCCTACAATGAGCAGTTCTTC. Translated, it gives CSATIPGSYNEQFF.

Only a few counts were recorded for this clonotype. The gene calls are TRBV29-1 and TRBJ1-1, with D perhaps TRBD1 (5 bases). Germline values: CDR1 SQVTM, CDR2 ANQGSEA. The CDR3 has 12 residues. The V and J ends lost 3 bases and 4 bases respectively, with 9 bases between them. CDR3 nucleotides: TGCAGCGTTGACAGGGAATCCACTGAAGCTTTCTTT. It encodes CSVDRESTEAFF. Filled out from reference TRBV29-1 and TRBJ1-1, the complete variable domain reads SAVISQKPSRDICQRGTSLTIQCQVDSQVTMMFWYRQQPGQSLTLIATANQGSEATYESGFVIDKFPISRPNLTFSTLTVSNMSPEDSSIYLCSVDRESTEAFFGQGTRLTVV.

This clonotype was observed a few times. The chain links TRBV7-9 to TRBJ2-1; D perhaps matches TRBD2 (5 bases). The CDR3 extends over 14 amino acids. Between the trimmed V and J ends, which lost 5 bases and 3 bases, there was a span of 11 bases. CDR1 SEHNR and CDR2 FQNEAQ come from the germline V gene (reference sequence). CDR3 amino acids: CASSTRTLYNEQFF. CDR3 nucleotides: TGTGCCAGCAGCACAAGGACTCTCTACAATGAGCAGTTCTTC.

This chain joins TRBV20-1 and TRBJ1-1; 9 bases match TRBD1. Looked up from germline, CDR1 is DFQATT and CDR2 is SNEGSKA (reference sequence). V was clipped by 0 bases and J by 4 bases; unmatched bases: 3. This CDR3 is built from 14 residues. The CDR3 region is CSARDGTGSTEAFF. CDR3 in DNA: TGCAGTGCTAGAGACGGGACAGGGAGCACTGAAGCTTTCTTT.

This clonotype showed up just a few times. The rearrangement links TRBV29-1 to TRBJ2-1, with D unresolved. CDR1 is SQVTM, CDR2 ANQGSEA, per germline. Trimming pared 7 bases from V and 9 bases from J, leaving 10 bases between. This CDR3 has 10 amino acids. CDR3 sequence reads: CSGYRGEQFF. CDR3 in DNA: TGCAGCGGTTATCGCGGTGAGCAGTTCTTC.

The CDR3 sequence: CASSRSVTAGGRRDEQFF. CDR3 bases: TGTGCCAGCAGCCGAAGCGTTACAGCGGGGGGCCGGAGGGATGAGCAGTTCTTC. The rearrangement joins TRBV7-8 to TRBJ2-1, with 9 bases that match TRBD2. Unmatched junction bases numbered 19, after V lost 5 bases and J lost 8 bases. The CDR3 spans 18 residues. Germline lookup yields CDR1 SGHVS and CDR2 FQNEAQ.

The gene calls are TRBV7-9 and TRBJ2-7; 13 bases map to TRBD2. The ends lost 5 bases at V and 5 bases at J; junction bases unmatched: 9. This CDR3 is 16 amino acids long. From germline, CDR1 is SEHNR and CDR2 FQNEAQ (reference sequence). For the CDR3, the DNA is TGTGCCAGCAGCAATACCCGGACTAGCGGGAGACACGAGCAGTACTTC. This gives the protein CASSNTRTSGRHEQYF.

The V call is TRBV12-3 or TRBV12-4, the J call TRBJ2-7; D possibly corresponds to TRBD1 (6 bases). The CDR3 sequence is 11 residues long. Trimming removed 6 bases at V and 11 bases at J, with 14 bases between. The CDR3 spells CASSPGQREYF. In nucleotides, the CDR3 is TGTGCCAGCAGCCCCGGACAGAGGGAGTACTTC.

This clonotype has only a few counts. CDR3 amino acids: CASSLDWQGEQYF. CDR3 in DNA: TGTGCCAGCAGTTTGGACTGGCAAGGCGAGCAGTACTTC. The rearrangement joins TRBV12-3 or TRBV12-4 to TRBJ2-7, with a weak D call TRBD2 (5 bases). The CDR3 spans 13 residues. Between the trimmed V and J ends, which lost 3 bases and 6 bases, there was a span of 12 bases.